This T cell receptor (beta chain) was retrieved from a study of cytomegalovirus exposure and HLA in healthy donors. The CDR3 contains 16 residues. V shed 4 bases and J shed 3 bases, with 15 bases lying between them. Per the germline V gene, CDR1 is SGHTA and CDR2 is FQGNSA. Turning to this clone: Its antigen is unidentified.

Use of 60 Vbeta and 13 Jbeta primers characterized the PCR. Produced via immunoSEQ multiplex PCR; TCRdb's table is partial and in-frame only. The table has 100,000 to 150,000 clones, about four fifths seen once. Whole-study results and caveats: Looking again later, the authors saw that most CMV-associated TCR beta chains seemed HLA-restricted.

The chain employs TRBV7-2 and TRBJ2-2, with a possible D match to TRBD1 (5 bases). The clonotype originates from a man aged 35-49 years in good health and CMV-seronegative. Material: PBMCs. The CDR3 sequence is CASSSRKGQDTGELFF. The CDR3 DNA sequence: TGTGCCAGCAGCTCCCGTAAGGGGCAGGACACCGGGGAGCTGTTTTTT.